This T cell receptor beta chain was captured by sequencing in a study of Ad26.COV2.S vaccination and SARS-CoV-2 variants. Described treatment: 19 received Ad26.COV2.S at low or high dose, single or two shots; 5 received placebo; per-sample allocation not given. Samples came from day 63 after the first vaccine or placebo injection. The CDR3 totals 16 residues. The germline V gene has CDR1 SGHNT and CDR2 YENEEA. V gave up 2 bases and J gave up 2 bases, with 16 bases separating them. Only one count was recorded for this clone. Here immunoSEQ multiplex PCR was the method, and the copy in TCRdb shows in-frame clones only, minus some. The sample has about 400,000 clones; 92% are singletons.

This clonotype was sampled from a person between 18 and 65 years old who received the Ad26.COV2.S COVID-19 vaccine or a placebo. The chain links TRBV11-3 to TRBJ2-7; D possibly corresponds to TRBD1 (5 bases). This specimen was peripheral blood, taken in a trial of Ad26.COV2.S vaccine versus placebo. The CDR3 loop is CASSLQGTAFTYEQYF. CDR3 DNA: TGTGCCAGCAGCTTACAGGGCACTGCCTTTACCTACGAGCAGTACTTC.